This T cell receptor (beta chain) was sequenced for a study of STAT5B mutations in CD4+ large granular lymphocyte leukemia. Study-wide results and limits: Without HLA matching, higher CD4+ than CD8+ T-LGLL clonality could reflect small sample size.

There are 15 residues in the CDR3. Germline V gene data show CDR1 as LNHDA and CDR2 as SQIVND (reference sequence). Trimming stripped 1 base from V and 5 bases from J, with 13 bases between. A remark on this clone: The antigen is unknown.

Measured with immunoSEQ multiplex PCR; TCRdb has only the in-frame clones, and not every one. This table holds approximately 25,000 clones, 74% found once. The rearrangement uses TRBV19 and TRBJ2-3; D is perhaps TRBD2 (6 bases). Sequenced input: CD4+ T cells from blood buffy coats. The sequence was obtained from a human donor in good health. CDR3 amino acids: CASSIGSRGIDTQYF. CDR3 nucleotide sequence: TGTGCCAGTAGTATAGGGTCGCGGGGTATAGATACGCAGTATTTT.